Listed below are T cell receptor beta chains from one sample, sequenced in a study of cytomegalovirus exposure and HLA in healthy donors. The protocol was immunoSEQ multiplex PCR, while the TCRdb copy is restricted to in-frame clones and leaves out a portion. The table includes about 160,000 clones, 80% to 90% detected once. The sequenced sample consisted of PBMCs. Receptor source: a man aged 18 to 29 in good health and CMV-seronegative. Both conserved end residues are part of each CDR3. A D gene is named only where the DNA matches it firmly. Not all rows give a size; the values are once, few, many and, for expanded clones, a class.

d_call,clone_size,v_call,j_call,cdr3_nt,cdr3_aa
NA,NA,TRBV7-2,TRBJ1-1,TGTGCCAGCACCCTACAACTCAGGGAAGTGGCTTTCTTT,CASTLQLREVAFF
TRBD1,NA,TRBV6-6,TRBJ2-3,TGTGCCAGCAGTTACCAGGGGGCCCGCACAGATACGCAGTATTTT,CASSYQGARTDTQYF
TRBD1,NA,TRBV7-2,TRBJ2-7,TGTGCCAGCAGTCCAGGGGGATCCTACGAGCAGTACTTC,CASSPGGSYEQYF
TRBD1,NA,TRBV10-3,TRBJ1-1,TGTGCCATCAGTGCCCCAGACAGGGGGCAGACTGAAGCTTTCTTT,CAISAPDRGQTEAFF
TRBD1,NA,TRBV2,TRBJ1-6,TGTGCCAGCAGTCTGCGGACAGGGAAGGCACCCCTCCACTTT,CASSLRTGKAPLHF
TRBD1,NA,TRBV18,TRBJ2-5,TGTGCCAGCTCACCCCGGACAGGGGGCTTGGGAGAGACCCAGTACTTC,CASSPRTGGLGETQYF
NA,NA,TRBV10-3,TRBJ2-1,TGTGCCAGTAGGTCGGGGTACAATGAGCAGTTCTTC,CASRSGYNEQFF
NA,NA,TRBV23-1,TRBJ1-5,TGCGCCAGCAGACGTGGGACTGCCGATAGCAATCAGCCCCAGCATTTT,CASRRGTADSNQPQHF
NA,NA,TRBV5-5,TRBJ2-5,TGTGCCAGCAGCCAACTTCAGGGGGGTGAGACCCAGTACTTC,CASSQLQGGETQYF
NA,NA,TRBV7-8,TRBJ1-5,TGTGCCAGCGGACAGCGCAGCCCAGGGGATCCCCAGCATTTT,CASGQRSPGDPQHF
TRBD1,few,TRBV7-2,TRBJ2-7,TGTGCCAGCAGCTGGGGATTGGGACAGTTCTACGAGCAGTACTTC,CASSWGLGQFYEQYF
TRBD2,NA,TRBV27,TRBJ2-1,TGTGCCAGCAGTTACCCCAGCGGGAGGGCGGGTTACAATGAGCAGTTCTTC,CASSYPSGRAGYNEQFF
TRBD1,NA,TRBV7-6,TRBJ1-4,TGTGCCAGCAGCCCCGGGACAGTCCCCCAGAAACTGTTTTTT,CASSPGTVPQKLFF
NA,NA,TRBV6-5,TRBJ2-7,TGTGCCAGCAGCGGGACTCGCTCCTACGAGCAGTACTTC,CASSGTRSYEQYF
TRBD2,once,TRBV6-5,TRBJ2-1,TGTGCCAGCAGTTACGCGGGAGCCCATGAGCAGTTCTTC,CASSYAGAHEQFF
TRBD1,NA,TRBV7-2,TRBJ1-6,TGTGCCAGCAGCCCCTGGACAGGGGGCTCTAATTCACCCCTCCACTTT,CASSPWTGGSNSPLHF
TRBD2,NA,TRBV10-3,TRBJ2-3,TGTGCCATCAGCAGCACTAGCGGGGGAATAGATACGCAGTATTTT,CAISSTSGGIDTQYF
NA,NA,TRBV5-1,TRBJ1-6,TGCGCCAGCAGCTTGCAGGGAAACGGTTCACCCCTCCACTTT,CASSLQGNGSPLHF
NA,NA,TRBV9,TRBJ2-3,TGTGCCAGCAGCACTAGTTCTAGCACAGATACGCAGTATTTT,CASSTSSSTDTQYF
TRBD2,NA,TRBV9,TRBJ2-5,TGTGCCAGCAGCGTTAAGACTAGCGGGGTTGAGGCCCAGTACTTC,CASSVKTSGVEAQYF
NA,NA,TRBV9,TRBJ1-5,TGTGCCAGCAGCCGAGGGCAGGACCCCCATCAGCCCCAGCATTTT,CASSRGQDPHQPQHF
NA,NA,TRBV9,TRBJ2-1,TGTGCCAGCAGCCCATGGGCCGAAGCCGCCAATGAGCAGTTCTTC,CASSPWAEAANEQFF
TRBD2,few,TRBV9,TRBJ2-1,TGTGCCAGCAGCGTAACCCCCAGCGGGAGGGGTGAAGATGAGCAGTTCTTC,CASSVTPSGRGEDEQFF
TRBD2,NA,TRBV9,TRBJ2-7,TGTGCCAGCAGCAAGGCCGGGACTAGGGACTACGAGCAGTACTTC,CASSKAGTRDYEQYF
NA,NA,TRBV30,TRBJ1-1,TGTGCCTGGAAAGTGAGTTGGGGAGTTGGTTTCTTT,CAWKVSWGVGFF
TRBD1,NA,TRBV6-1,TRBJ1-1,TGTGCCAGCAGTAGAGGTGGGGACAGGGTCTTTGAAGCTTTCTTT,CASSRGGDRVFEAFF
TRBD1,NA,TRBV30,TRBJ2-5,TGTGCCTCCTTTCAGGGGACAGGTGCCCAAGAGACCCAGTACTTC,CASFQGTGAQETQYF
TRBD2,NA,TRBV19,TRBJ2-5,TGTGCCAGTTGGGCGGGGGACTTCCAAGAGACCCAGTACTTC,CASWAGDFQETQYF